The 29 T cell receptor beta chains below were found in one sample sequenced in a study of cytomegalovirus exposure and HLA in healthy donors. 60 Vbeta and 13 Jbeta primers were used in PCR. Profiling relied on immunoSEQ multiplex PCR, and the TCRdb table lists in-frame clones only, not all of them. The sample has about 100,000 clones, more than 70% seen once. The sequenced material came from PBMCs. All receptors come from a man aged 30 to 39 in good health and CMV-seronegative.

This clone came up a few times. The rearrangement joins TRBV6-4 to TRBJ2-2, with 7 bases identical to TRBD1. CDR1 MRHNA and CDR2 SNTAGT come from the germline V gene. The V segment lost 7 bases and the J segment 6 bases; nucleotides outside the gene matches: 17. The CDR3 has 17 amino acids. CDR3 bases: TGTGCCAGCAAGGGTTCTCCCCTCACAGGGGATTCCGGGGAGCTGTTTTTT. This codes for CASKGSPLTGDSGELFF.

CDR3 residues: CASCARTGGEQYF. The DNA of the CDR3 is TGTGCCAGCTGTGCCAGGACAGGGGGCGAGCAGTACTTC. This sequence joins TRBV18 and TRBJ2-7; 10 bases are a match to TRBD1. Per germline, CDR1 KGHSH and CDR2 LQKENI. Trimming took 7 bases from V and 6 from J; bases not matched to a gene: 6. CDR3 length: 13 residues.

CDR3 loop: CASSVTSGGYTF. In DNA, the CDR3 is TGTGCCAGCAGCGTTACAAGTGGTGGCTACACCTTC. V gene TRBV9 combines with J gene TRBJ1-2, with D hard to call. The CDR3 is 12 residues long. Trimming took off 2 bases at V and 7 bases at J, with 9 bases between the two ends. The germline V gene encodes CDR1 SGDLS and CDR2 YYNGEE. Based on the CDR3 plus reference TRBV9 and TRBJ1-2, the full variable domain is DSGVTQTPKHLITATGQRVTLRCSPRSGDLSVYWYQQSLDQGLQFLIQYYNGEERAKGNILERFSAQQFPDLHSELNLSSLELGDSALYFCASSVTSGGYTFGSGTRLTVV.

This clone showed up just a few times. The genes are TRBV5-4 and TRBJ2-1; D call uncertain. This CDR3 has 12 residues. Germline values: CDR1 SGHNT, CDR2 YYREEE (reference sequence). V was cut by 4 bases and J by 9 bases, with 11 bases left in between. Here the CDR3 reads CASSLLSGEQFF. CDR3 coding DNA: TGTGCCAGCAGCCTTTTATCGGGTGAGCAGTTCTTC.

The CDR3 protein is CASSFRTGAEDTQYF. For the CDR3, the DNA is TGTGCCAGCAGCTTCAGGACAGGGGCGGAAGATACGCAGTATTTT. This sequence joins TRBV9 and TRBJ2-3, with TRBD1 identical over 9 bases. This CDR3 spans 15 amino acids. V dropped 4 bases and J dropped 5; count of bases not matched to a gene: 8. Germline assignment: CDR1 SGDLS and CDR2 YYNGEE.

This clone came up a few times. This rearrangement joins TRBV29-1 to TRBJ2-3; TRBD2 matches at 15 bases. Germline loops: CDR1 SQVTM, CDR2 ANQGSEA. This CDR3 comprises 16 residues. The trim removed 6 bases at V and 0 bases at J, leaving 4 bases unmatched. CDR3 sequence reads: CSVAGTSGRSTDTQYF. The CDR3 nucleotides are TGCAGCGTCGCCGGGACTAGCGGGAGGAGCACAGATACGCAGTATTTT.

The chain combines TRBV16 with TRBJ1-5; possible D gene TRBD1, 5 bases. The germline CDR1 and CDR2 sequences are KGHSY and FQNENV. There are 15 residues in the CDR3. Trimming stripped 1 base from V and 0 bases from J, with 7 bases between. CDR3 nucleotides: TGTGCCAGCAGCCAATTGGGGGGTAGCAATCAGCCCCAGCATTTT. Its translation is CASSQLGGSNQPQHF. The variable domain in full, completed from reference TRBV16 and TRBJ1-5, reads GEEVAQTPKHLVRGEGQKAKLYCAPIKGHSYVFWYQQVLKNEFKFLISFQNENVFDETGMPKERFSAKCLPNSPCSLEIQATKLEDSAVYFCASSQLGGSNQPQHFGDGTRLSIL.

DNA for the CDR3: TGTGCCAGCAGCTTTAATCCGGGACAGACCTACGAGCAGTACTTC. Protein sequence: CASSFNPGQTYEQYF. The genes are TRBV7-2 and TRBJ2-7, with 7 bases lining up with TRBD1. Unmatched junction bases numbered 7, after V lost 3 bases and J lost 2 bases. Per germline, CDR1 SGHTA and CDR2 FQGNSA. The CDR3 is made up of 15 amino acids. Full variable domain (missing parts from reference TRBV7-2 and TRBJ2-7): GAGVSQSPSNKVTEKGKDVELRCDPISGHTALYWYRQSLGQGLEFLIYFQGNSAPDKSGLPSDRFSAERTGGSVSTLTIQRTQQEDSAVYLCASSFNPGQTYEQYFGPGTRLTVT.

In DNA, the CDR3 is TGTGCCAGCAGCGTAGGTGGTCGCGATGAGCAGTTCTTC. It codes for CASSVGGRDEQFF. This chain connects TRBV9 to TRBJ2-1; D call uncertain. Germline V gene sequence: CDR1 SGDLS, CDR2 YYNGEE. CDR3 length equals 13 residues. Trimming took 0 bases from V and 8 from J, leaving 9 bases between them. Combining the CDR3 with reference TRBV9 and TRBJ2-1 gives the whole variable domain DSGVTQTPKHLITATGQRVTLRCSPRSGDLSVYWYQQSLDQGLQFLIQYYNGEERAKGNILERFSAQQFPDLHSELNLSSLELGDSALYFCASSVGGRDEQFFGPGTRLTVL.

This chain joins TRBV7-2 and TRBJ2-1; tentatively, D is TRBD2 (6 bases). CDR1 is SGHTA, CDR2 FQGNSA, per germline. V was pared by 7 bases and J by 12 bases, with 19 bases between. The CDR3 spans 13 residues. The CDR3 nucleotides read TGTGCCAGCACCCTTTTCCGAGCGGAGGGGCAGTTCTTC. Residues: CASTLFRAEGQFF.

The CDR3 bases are TGTGCCAGCAGCGTGACAGCCGGGGAGCTGTTTTTT. Its translation: CASSVTAGELFF. This chain links TRBV9 with TRBJ2-2, with D perhaps matching TRBD1 (5 bases). The germline V gene has CDR1 SGDLS and CDR2 YYNGEE. Trimming took off 2 bases at V and 6 bases at J, with 5 bases between the two ends. The CDR3 is made up of 12 amino acids.

The rearrangement links TRBV7-8 to TRBJ2-4; 14 bases are a match to TRBD2. The germline CDR1 and CDR2 sequences are SGHVS and FQNEAQ. V lost 5 bases, J lost 15 bases, and 15 bases stayed unmatched. The CDR3 runs to 16 residues. CDR3 sequence reads: CASSALDGGTSGGTYF. CDR3 coding DNA: TGTGCCAGCAGCGCATTGGATGGGGGGACTAGCGGGGGCACGTACTTC.

This clone was seen just once. The chain employs TRBV6-6 and TRBJ2-1, with 7 positions matching TRBD1. CDR3 size: 12 residues. Unmatched junction bases numbered 8, after V lost 5 bases and J lost 13 bases. Looked up from germline, CDR1 is MNHNY and CDR2 is SVGAGI (reference sequence). The CDR3 sequence is CASSQRTGQQFF. The CDR3 bases are TGTGCCAGCAGTCAAAGGACAGGACAACAGTTCTTC.

V is TRBV18 and J is TRBJ2-7; possible D gene TRBD2, 5 bases. V lost 4 bases, J lost 0 bases, and 13 bases lay in between. The CDR3 is 15 residues long. Per germline, CDR1 KGHSH and CDR2 LQKENI. This CDR3 is CASSLGLQYSYEQYF. The DNA of the CDR3 is TGTGCCAGCTCACTTGGACTTCAATACTCCTACGAGCAGTACTTC.

In DNA form, the CDR3 reads TGTGCCAGCAGCCGCCCGGGGAGCAATCAGCCCCAGCATTTT. This gives the protein CASSRPGSNQPQHF. V is TRBV21-1 and J is TRBJ1-5. TRBV21-1 is reported as a pseudogene. CDR3 length: 14 residues.

The chain uses TRBV5-4 and TRBJ1-2, with 12 bases fitting TRBD1. With 3 bases clipped from V and 4 bases from J, the junction kept 4 bases outside the gene matches. Germline CDR1 reads SGHNT; CDR2 reads YYREEE (reference sequence). The CDR3 is made up of 15 amino acids. CDR3 sequence: CASSSGTGGVYGYTF. For the CDR3, the DNA is TGTGCCAGCAGCTCCGGGACAGGGGGCGTCTATGGCTACACCTTC.

The rearrangement uses TRBV7-6 and TRBJ1-5, with TRBD1 identical over 8 bases. V lost 2 bases and J lost 3; bases outside the gene matches: 6. CDR1 is SGHVS, CDR2 FNYEAQ, per germline. The CDR3 covers 16 residues. The CDR3: CASSLRSGGNNQPQHF. CDR3 nucleotides: TGTGCCAGCAGCTTAAGGTCAGGGGGCAACAATCAGCCCCAGCATTTT.

V usage is TRBV9 and J usage is TRBJ2-2; 7 nucleotides align to TRBD2. V shed 4 bases, J shed 2 bases, and the junction held 5 bases outside the gene matches. Germline V lookup: CDR1 SGDLS, CDR2 YYNGEE. The CDR3 runs to 15 residues. The CDR3 DNA is TGTGCCAGCAGCCCCGGACTAGTTAACACCGGGGAGCTGTTTTTT. Translation: CASSPGLVNTGELFF. Using reference TRBV9 and TRBJ2-2 for the parts outside the CDR3, the full variable domain is DSGVTQTPKHLITATGQRVTLRCSPRSGDLSVYWYQQSLDQGLQFLIQYYNGEERAKGNILERFSAQQFPDLHSELNLSSLELGDSALYFCASSPGLVNTGELFFGEGSRLTVL.

This chain joins TRBV18 and TRBJ2-3; 10 bases match TRBD1. Germline trimming cut 3 bases from V and 0 bases from J; bases unmatched to any gene: 3. Germline assignment: CDR1 KGHSH and CDR2 LQKENI. There are 16 residues in the CDR3. The CDR3 reads CASSPPDRGSTDTQYF. DNA of the CDR3: TGTGCCAGCTCACCCCCGGACAGGGGGAGCACAGATACGCAGTATTTT.

This clone was recorded a few times. The rearrangement joins TRBV5-1 to TRBJ1-2, with 11 nucleotides matching TRBD1. V lost 2 bases, J lost 3 bases, and 18 bases stayed unmatched. CDR3 length equals 20 residues. Germline-derived CDR1 and CDR2 are SGHRS and YFSETQ. CDR3 in amino acids: CASSFPVLDRGRIGDYGYTF. The CDR3, as DNA: TGCGCCAGCAGCTTTCCTGTTTTGGACAGGGGGCGAATAGGTGACTATGGCTACACCTTC.

The chain joins TRBV4-1 to TRBJ2-5; D gene uncertain. The CDR3 loop spans 15 amino acids. With 1 base removed from V and 3 bases from J, the gap between germline ends came to 12 bases. Germline values: CDR1 MGHRA, CDR2 YSYEKL. The CDR3 spells CASSQVGAPKETQYF. CDR3 nucleotide sequence: TGCGCCAGCAGCCAAGTCGGAGCACCTAAAGAGACCCAGTACTTC.

This clone has a single count. The chain uses TRBV4-2 and TRBJ2-3; 8 bases map to TRBD2. The CDR3 is made up of 16 amino acids. Per the germline V gene, CDR1 is LGHNA and CDR2 is YNFKEQ. V shed 0 bases and J 5 bases; nucleotides not matched to a gene: 7. The CDR3: CASSQEALAGLDTQYF. As DNA, the CDR3 is TGTGCCAGCAGCCAAGAGGCATTAGCGGGATTAGATACGCAGTATTTT.

V usage is TRBV6-1 and J usage is TRBJ1-4; D is possibly TRBD1 (6 bases). CDR1 and CDR2 from the germline V gene are MNHNS and SASEGT. The CDR3 extends over 13 amino acids. The V end lost 3 bases, the J end lost 5 bases, and 7 bases lay between the germline ends. Here the CDR3 DNA reads TGTGCCAGCAGTGAGGACAGAAATGAAAAACTGTTTTTT. Protein sequence: CASSEDRNEKLFF.

The gene calls are TRBV29-1 and TRBJ2-3, with a possible D match to TRBD2 (5 bases). Germline lookup yields CDR1 SQVTM and CDR2 ANQGSEA. V lost 7 bases and J 3 bases, leaving 14 bases between the germline ends. CDR3 size: 13 residues. The CDR3 nucleotides read TGCAGCGAATGCCGGGATCCTACAGATACGCAGTATTTT. Translation gives CSECRDPTDTQYF.

CDR3 nucleotides: TGCAGCGTTGAAGATCAGGGGGGTCCGATTGGCGCAGATACGCAGTATTTT. Residues: CSVEDQGGPIGADTQYF. The J gene is TRBJ2-3, the V gene TRBV29-1; possibly TRBD1 for D (7 bases). CDR1 SQVTM and CDR2 ANQGSEA come from the germline V gene. Trimming stripped 0 bases from V and 4 bases from J, with 20 bases between. The CDR3 extends over 17 amino acids.

This chain joins TRBV27 and TRBJ2-1, with TRBD1 identical over 8 bases. V lost 6 bases to trimming and J lost 10 bases; unmatched junction nucleotides: 14. Germline V CDR1 and CDR2: MNHEY, SMNVEV (reference sequence). This CDR3 region has 15 residues. The chain's CDR3 is CASRIGSDRGYEQFF. CDR3 coding DNA: TGTGCCAGCAGGATTGGTAGCGACAGGGGTTACGAGCAGTTCTTC.

V gene TRBV18 combines with J gene TRBJ2-1; 7 positions agree with TRBD2. After removal of 0 bases from V and 12 bases from J, the junction contained 5 bases not matched to a gene. CDR3 length: 13 amino acids. Germline CDR1 reads KGHSH; CDR2 reads LQKENI. CDR3 region: CASSPPGDYVQFF. DNA for the CDR3: TGTGCCAGCTCACCACCGGGGGACTATGTGCAGTTCTTC.

This chain joins TRBV7-3 and TRBJ2-3; 7 bases map to TRBD2. The CDR3 runs to 15 residues. Germline lookup yields CDR1 SGHTA and CDR2 FQGTGA. The V gene end was trimmed by 5 bases and the J gene end by 6 bases; junction bases not matched to a gene: 11. The CDR3 DNA is TGTGCCAGCAGCAGGACTAGGGCCAAGGGGGATACGCAGTATTTT. Translation: CASSRTRAKGDTQYF.

This clone has a single count. The rearrangement links TRBV9 to TRBJ2-1, with D possibly matching TRBD2 (7 bases). The V gene's germline CDR1 is SGDLS and CDR2 YYNGEE. Trimming took off 4 bases at V and 4 bases at J, with 15 bases between the two ends. The CDR3 runs 15 residues. The CDR3 spells CASSSTGGPYNEQFF. The CDR3 bases are TGTGCCAGCAGCTCAACCGGGGGGCCGTACAATGAGCAGTTCTTC.